This passage covers 23 T cell receptor beta chains from one sample sequenced in a study of cytomegalovirus exposure and HLA in healthy donors. TCRdb's table, derived via immunoSEQ multiplex PCR, lists solely in-frame clones and lacks some. The sample includes some 120,000 clones, approximately 92% of them seen just once. The source material was PBMCs. Receptors were obtained from a woman between 18 and 29 years old in good health and CMV-seronegative.

CDR3 sequence: CASSLAMADTQYF. The CDR3 DNA reads TGCGCCAGCAGCCTTGCGATGGCAGATACGCAGTATTTT. This rearrangement joins TRBV4-1 to TRBJ2-3; D is undetermined. Trimming took 4 bases from V and 4 from J, leaving 9 bases between them. Germline-derived CDR1 and CDR2 are MGHRA and YSYEKL. The CDR3 totals 13 residues.

The rearrangement links TRBV6-1 to TRBJ1-6; 10 positions match TRBD1. V was clipped by 9 bases and J by 9 bases; unmatched bases: 11. Per germline, CDR1 MNHNS and CDR2 SASEGT. This CDR3 has 15 residues. The CDR3 sequence: CASPGGTGEFSPLHF. The DNA of the CDR3 is TGTGCCAGTCCCGGGGGGACAGGGGAGTTTTCACCCCTCCACTTT.

The genes are TRBV7-2 and TRBJ1-1; D is perhaps TRBD1 (5 bases). This CDR3 has 13 residues. Germline assignment: CDR1 SGHTA and CDR2 FQGNSA. The ends were cut back, 3 bases at V and 7 bases at J, with 12 bases in the middle. The CDR3 DNA reads as TGTGCCAGCAGCTTCCTTCAGGGTGGTGAAGCTTTCTTT. Its translation: CASSFLQGGEAFF.

CDR3 coding DNA: TGTGCCAGCGGGAGAGGCCCGCAGTATTTT. Its protein is CASGRGPQYF. This chain joins TRBV6-1 and TRBJ2-3; D may be TRBD2 (5 bases). V lost 8 bases and J 10 bases, leaving 10 bases between the germline ends. Germline lookup yields CDR1 MNHNS and CDR2 SASEGT. The CDR3 has 10 residues.

The chain employs TRBV7-8 and TRBJ1-1; D perhaps matches TRBD1 (5 bases). CDR3 size: 14 residues. The V gene lost 2 bases and the J gene lost 4 bases, with 11 bases spanning the gap. Germline assignment: CDR1 SGHVS and CDR2 FQNEAQ. CDR3 DNA sequence: TGTGCCAGCAGCTTATCCGGACAAGTCACTGAAGCTTTCTTT. It translates to CASSLSGQVTEAFF. The complete variable domain, with remaining parts taken from reference TRBV7-8 and TRBJ1-1, reads GAGVSQSPRYKVAKRGQDVALRCDPISGHVSLFWYQQALGQGPEFLTYFQNEAQLDKSGLPSDRFFAERPEGSVSTLKIQRTQQEDSAVYLCASSLSGQVTEAFFGQGTRLTVV.

The rearrangement uses TRBV20-1 and TRBJ2-5, with TRBD2 matching over 8 bases. The germline V gene has CDR1 DFQATT and CDR2 SNEGSKA (reference sequence). The junction had 0 bases not matched to a gene; V was cut back by 5 bases and J by 4 bases. This CDR3 spans 11 amino acids. The CDR3 region has the DNA TGCAGTGCTCGGGAGGGAGAGACCCAGTACTTC. Protein product: CSAREGETQYF.

This clone was counted a few times. The chain employs TRBV18 and TRBJ1-5; the match to TRBD1 covers 7 bases. Germline-derived CDR1 and CDR2 are KGHSH and LQKENI. The CDR3 length is 17 residues. Trimming at V came to 4 bases and at J to 2 bases, leaving 11 bases not matched to a gene. The CDR3 loop reads CASSQIRTGRGNQPQHF. The CDR3 nucleotides read TGTGCCAGCTCACAAATACGGACAGGCAGAGGCAATCAGCCCCAGCATTTT.

The chain couples TRBV5-6 to TRBJ2-7; no firm D call. Germline CDR1 SGHDT, CDR2 YYEEEE. The CDR3 has 14 residues. V lost 0 bases, J lost 0 bases, and 7 bases lay in between. The CDR3 sequence is CASSLGATSYEQYF. Here the CDR3 DNA reads TGTGCCAGCAGCTTGGGGGCCACCTCCTACGAGCAGTACTTC.

The V call is TRBV6-5, the J call TRBJ2-5, with a tentative D call TRBD1 (6 bases). CDR1 and CDR2 from the germline V gene are MNHEY and SVGAGI. The CDR3 runs 13 residues. Trimming stripped 8 bases from V and 5 bases from J, with 15 bases between. The CDR3 nucleotides are TGTGCCAGCCGACAGGTTTCTTCGGAGACCCAGTACTTC. This translates into CASRQVSSETQYF.

This clone was seen more than once but under ten times. The gene calls are TRBV7-9 and TRBJ1-1; D unresolved. The germline V gene encodes CDR1 SEHNR and CDR2 FQNEAQ (reference sequence). Trimming took off 6 bases at V and 1 base at J, with 9 bases between the two ends. This CDR3 has 13 residues. Here the CDR3 reads CASRLPQNTEAFF. For the CDR3, the DNA is TGTGCCAGCAGGCTTCCACAGAACACTGAAGCTTTCTTT.

The chain is built from TRBV29-1 and TRBJ2-1, with D possibly matching TRBD2 (6 bases). Germline CDR1 reads SQVTM; CDR2 reads ANQGSEA. There are 13 residues in the CDR3. V was trimmed by 3 bases and J by 5 bases, leaving 11 bases between them. For the CDR3, the DNA is TGCAGCGTTGAGTCCGGGACTCACAATGAGCAGTTCTTC. Translating it yields CSVESGTHNEQFF.

The rearrangement links TRBV6-1 to TRBJ1-2; maybe TRBD1 (6 bases). Germline loops: CDR1 MNHNS, CDR2 SASEGT. The CDR3 sequence is 15 residues long. Trimming left V 6 bases short and J 0 bases short, with 14 bases between. CDR3 loop: CASRALGAANYGYTF. The DNA for the CDR3 is TGTGCCAGCAGGGCGCTGGGGGCTGCTAACTATGGCTACACCTTC.

The chain recombines TRBV5-6 with TRBJ2-3; 10 nucleotides match TRBD1. Looked up from germline, CDR1 is SGHDT and CDR2 is YYEEEE. V gave up 5 bases and J gave up 6 bases; unmatched junction bases: 3. This CDR3 has 13 amino acids. CDR3 residues: CASRRTGGDTQYF. The DNA for the CDR3 is TGTGCCAGCAGGCGGACAGGGGGGGATACGCAGTATTTT.

This rearrangement joins TRBV4-1 to TRBJ2-7, with 9 bases matching TRBD1. V lost 3 bases to trimming and J lost 4 bases; unmatched junction nucleotides: 7. The CDR3 has 15 amino acids. The V gene's germline CDR1 is MGHRA and CDR2 YSYEKL. The DNA of the CDR3 is TGCGCCAGCAGCCAGAACACGGACAGGGGTTACGAGCAGTACGTC. It translates to CASSQNTDRGYEQYV.

V usage is TRBV7-8 and J usage is TRBJ1-1; 9 bases fit TRBD1. Germline lookup yields CDR1 SGHVS and CDR2 FQNEAQ. This CDR3 spans 14 amino acids. With 5 bases clipped from V and 2 bases from J, the junction kept 3 bases outside the gene matches. The CDR3 loop reads CASSGTGTNTEAFF. The CDR3 nucleotides read TGTGCCAGCAGCGGGACAGGGACCAACACTGAAGCTTTCTTT.

The V gene is TRBV6-1, the J gene TRBJ1-2; D is possibly TRBD1 (5 bases). The V gene lost 2 bases and the J gene lost 8 bases, with 15 bases spanning the gap. Germline V gene data show CDR1 as MNHNS and CDR2 as SASEGT. The CDR3 runs 14 residues. Here the CDR3 reads CASSEQGAVGGYTF. CDR3 sequence (DNA): TGTGCCAGCAGTGAACAGGGTGCGGTTGGCGGCTACACCTTC.

The chain recombines TRBV7-9 with TRBJ2-7, with 9 bases aligning to TRBD1. The V and J ends lost 5 bases and 3 bases, in that order; junction bases with no gene match: 11. The CDR3 spans 16 residues. Per the germline V gene, CDR1 is SEHNR and CDR2 is FQNEAQ (reference sequence). DNA of the CDR3: TGTGCCAGCAGCCCGCCTCGGGACAGGGATTTCTACGAGCAGTACTTC. Amino acids: CASSPPRDRDFYEQYF. Full variable domain (outside the CDR3, taken from reference TRBV7-9 and TRBJ2-7): DTGVSQNPRHKITKRGQNVTFRCDPISEHNRLYWYRQTLGQGPEFLTYFQNEAQLEKSRLLSDRFSAERPKGSFSTLEIQRTEQGDSAMYLCASSPPRDRDFYEQYFGPGTRLTVT.

The chain uses TRBV5-1 and TRBJ1-3, with 7 bases identical to TRBD1. This CDR3 region has 16 residues. Germline V lookup: CDR1 SGHRS, CDR2 YFSETQ. V was pared by 4 bases and J by 3 bases, with 10 bases of the junction left unmatched. The chain's CDR3 is CASSTLTGVVGNTIYF. CDR3 in DNA: TGCGCCAGCAGCACCCTTACAGGGGTAGTTGGAAACACCATATATTTT.

The chain couples TRBV7-6 to TRBJ2-1; the match to TRBD2 covers 10 bases. The CDR3 is 14 amino acids. CDR1 SGHVS and CDR2 FNYEAQ come from the germline V gene. The V and J ends lost 3 bases and 8 bases, in that order; junction bases with no gene match: 4. The CDR3: CASSFLAGDHEQFF. Here the CDR3 DNA reads TGTGCCAGCAGCTTCCTAGCGGGAGACCATGAGCAGTTCTTC.

V is TRBV6-1 and J is TRBJ2-1; TRBD2 agrees at 13 bases. J was trimmed by 4 bases and V by 5 bases; bases with no gene match: 2. The CDR3 loop spans 15 amino acids. The germline CDR1 and CDR2 sequences are MNHNS and SASEGT. This chain's CDR3 is CASSKGLAGYNEQFF. CDR3 in DNA: TGTGCCAGCAGTAAGGGACTAGCGGGGTACAATGAGCAGTTCTTC.

The chain links TRBV30 to TRBJ2-2, with TRBD2 identical over 8 bases. V shed 3 bases, J shed 8 bases, and the junction held 8 bases outside the gene matches. CDR3 length equals 14 residues. Germline values: CDR1 GTSNPN, CDR2 SVGIG (reference sequence). CDR3 nucleotide sequence: TGTGCCTGGAGCTACGGACTAGCCCTAGGGGAGCTGTTTTTT. Translating gives CAWSYGLALGELFF.

The V and J genes are TRBV25-1 and TRBJ2-5; TRBD1 matches 8 bases. Germline trimming cut 6 bases from V and 6 bases from J; bases unmatched to any gene: 3. The germline CDR1 and CDR2 sequences are MGHDK and SYGVNS. This CDR3 comprises 12 residues. CDR3 in amino acids: CASRGTGKTQYF. In nucleotides, the CDR3 is TGTGCCAGCAGGGGGACAGGCAAGACCCAGTACTTC.

This clone has only a few counts. The genes are TRBV18 and TRBJ1-2, with 8 bases that match TRBD1. The CDR3 runs to 13 residues. V dropped 3 bases and J dropped 3; count of bases not matched to a gene: 0. CDR1 and CDR2 (germline): KGHSH, LQKENI. The CDR3 DNA is TGTGCCAGCTCACCGGGACAGGACTATGGCTACACCTTC. Its protein product is CASSPGQDYGYTF.